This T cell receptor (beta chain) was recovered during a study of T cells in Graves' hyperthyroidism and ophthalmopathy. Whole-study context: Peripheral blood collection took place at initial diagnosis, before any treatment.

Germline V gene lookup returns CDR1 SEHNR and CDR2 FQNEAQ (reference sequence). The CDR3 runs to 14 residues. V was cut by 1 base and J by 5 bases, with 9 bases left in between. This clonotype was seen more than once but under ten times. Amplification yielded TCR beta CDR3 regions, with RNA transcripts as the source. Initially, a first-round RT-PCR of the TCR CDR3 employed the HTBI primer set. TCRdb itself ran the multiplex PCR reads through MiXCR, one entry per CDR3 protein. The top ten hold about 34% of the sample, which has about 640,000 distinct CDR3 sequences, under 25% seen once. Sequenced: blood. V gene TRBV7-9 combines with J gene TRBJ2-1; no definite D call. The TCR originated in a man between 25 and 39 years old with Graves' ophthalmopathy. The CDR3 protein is CASSLEFPNNEQFF. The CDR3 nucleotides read TGTGCCAGCAGCTTAGAATTCCCCAACAATGAGCAGTTCTTC.